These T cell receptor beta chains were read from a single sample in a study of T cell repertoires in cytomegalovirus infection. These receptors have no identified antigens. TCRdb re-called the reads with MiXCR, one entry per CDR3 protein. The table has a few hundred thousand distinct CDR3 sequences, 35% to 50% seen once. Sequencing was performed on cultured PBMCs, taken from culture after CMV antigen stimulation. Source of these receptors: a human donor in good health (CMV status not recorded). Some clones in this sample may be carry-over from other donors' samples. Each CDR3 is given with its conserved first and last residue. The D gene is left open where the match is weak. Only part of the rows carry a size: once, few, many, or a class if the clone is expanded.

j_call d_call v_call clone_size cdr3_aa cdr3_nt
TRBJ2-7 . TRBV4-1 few CASSPGRGRDLRKTYEQYF TGCGCCAGCAGCCCCGGCCGGGGCAGGGATCTAAGAAAAACCTACGAGCAGTACTTC
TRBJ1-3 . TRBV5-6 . CASIKQGSGNTIYF TGTGCCAGCATCAAACAGGGATCTGGAAACACCATATATTTT
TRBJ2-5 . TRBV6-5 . CASSYPPAGPGETQYF TGTGCCAGCAGTTACCCTCCTGCGGGGCCGGGGGAGACCCAGTACTTC
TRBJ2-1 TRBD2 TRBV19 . CASNSGSYNEQFF TGTGCCAGTAATAGCGGGAGCTACAATGAGCAGTTCTTC
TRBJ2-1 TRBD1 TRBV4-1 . CASSAPGTDAYNEQFF TGCGCCAGCAGCGCCCCCGGGACAGACGCCTACAATGAGCAGTTCTTC
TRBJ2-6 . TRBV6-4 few CASSDSAQGLSGANVLTF TGTGCCAGCAGTGACTCAGCGCAGGGTCTTTCTGGGGCCAACGTCCTGACTTTC
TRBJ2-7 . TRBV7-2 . CASSSPPGGPNPLEQYF TGTGCCAGCAGCTCCCCCCCCGGGGGGCCGAACCCCCTCGAGCAGTACTTC
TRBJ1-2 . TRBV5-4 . CASSLVAGRRYGYTF TGTGCCAGCAGCTTGGTGGCAGGGCGAAGGTATGGCTACACCTTC
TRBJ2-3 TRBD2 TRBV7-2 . CASTMRLAGGGDTQYF TGTGCCAGCACGATGAGGCTAGCGGGGGGAGGAGATACGCAGTATTTT
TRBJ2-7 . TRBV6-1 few CASTIGSGSHYEQYF TGTGCCAGCACCATCGGGTCGGGGTCCCACTACGAGCAGTACTTC
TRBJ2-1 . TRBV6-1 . CASRHGPSYNEQFF TGTGCCAGCAGGCATGGTCCCTCCTACAATGAGCAGTTCTTC
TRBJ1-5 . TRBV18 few CASSPAGTGNQPQHF TGTGCCAGTAGCCCCGCGGGGACGGGCAATCAGCCCCAGCATTTT
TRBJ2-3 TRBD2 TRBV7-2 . CASSLETPGTSWGDTQYF TGTGCCAGCAGCTTAGAAACACCCGGGACTAGCTGGGGAGATACGCAGTATTTT
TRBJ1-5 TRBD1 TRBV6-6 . CASSYSWTGSQPQHF TGTGCCAGCAGTTACTCCTGGACAGGGAGTCAGCCCCAGCATTTT
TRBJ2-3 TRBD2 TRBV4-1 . CASSPSPGTSDLTDTQYF TGCGCCAGCAGCCCTTCGCCCGGGACTAGCGACCTCACAGATACGCAGTATTTT
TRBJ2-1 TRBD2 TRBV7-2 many CASSFSGRAVNEQFF TGTGCCAGCAGCTTTAGCGGGAGGGCCGTGAATGAGCAGTTCTTC
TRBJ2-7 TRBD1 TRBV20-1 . CSASQGESYEQYF TGCAGTGCTTCACAGGGGGAATCGTACGAGCAGTACTTC
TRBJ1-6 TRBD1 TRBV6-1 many CASSRLTGQAVSPLHF TGTGCCAGCAGTCGCTTAACGGGACAGGCGGTTTCACCCCTCCACTTT
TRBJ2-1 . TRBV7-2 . CASSLEGFSSYNEQFF TGTGCCAGCAGCTTAGAGGGTTTTAGCTCCTACAATGAGCAGTTCTTC
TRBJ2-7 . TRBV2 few CASSDLAYEQYF TGTGCCAGCAGCGACCTCGCCTACGAGCAGTACTTC
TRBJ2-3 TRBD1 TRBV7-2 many CASSTTGYTDTQYF TGTGCCAGCAGCACGACAGGGTACACAGATACGCAGTATTTT
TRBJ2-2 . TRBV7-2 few CASSLSAVVGELFF TGTGCCAGCAGCTTGTCGGCTGTTGTCGGGGAGCTGTTTTTT
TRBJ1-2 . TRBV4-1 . CASSQVGSANYGYTF TGCGCCAGCAGCCAAGTAGGCAGTGCTAACTATGGCTACACCTTC
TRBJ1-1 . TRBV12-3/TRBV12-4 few CASSRGQEAFF TGTGCCAGCAGTCGAGGACAGGAAGCTTTCTTT
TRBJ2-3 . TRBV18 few CASSPRDGNTDTQYF TGTGCCAGCTCACCACGGGACGGGAACACAGATACGCAGTATTTT
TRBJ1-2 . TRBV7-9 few CASSSLSKGYTF TGTGCCAGCAGTTCCTTGTCTAAGGGCTACACCTTC
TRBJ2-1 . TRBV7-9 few CASSRGPGRDEQFF TGTGCCAGCAGCCGAGGACCCGGCCGGGATGAGCAGTTCTTC
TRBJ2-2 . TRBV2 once CASMNRNVMAGELFF TGTGCCAGCATGAACAGGAATGTTATGGCCGGGGAGCTGTTTTTT
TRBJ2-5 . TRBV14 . CASSQDASETQYF TGTGCCAGCAGCCAAGATGCAAGCGAGACCCAGTACTTC
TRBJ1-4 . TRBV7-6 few CASSPRTVGANEKLFF TGTGCCAGCAGCCCTCGGACCGTTGGGGCTAATGAAAAACTGTTTTTT
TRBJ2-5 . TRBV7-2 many CASSSRLGEKTQYF TGTGCCAGCAGCTCCCGACTGGGGGAGAAGACCCAGTACTTC
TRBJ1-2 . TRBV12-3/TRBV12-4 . CASRNDGVYGYTF TGTGCCAGCAGAAACGACGGCGTATATGGCTACACCTTC
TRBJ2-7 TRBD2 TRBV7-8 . CASSLGLAGLKQYF TGTGCCAGCAGCTTAGGACTAGCCGGACTCAAGCAGTACTTC
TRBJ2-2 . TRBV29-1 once CSVGGIVGELFF TGCAGCGTTGGGGGCATAGTCGGGGAGCTGTTTTTT
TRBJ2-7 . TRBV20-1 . CSACPWGGSRFSSYEQYF TGCAGTGCCTGTCCTTGGGGGGGCTCTCGTTTTTCCTCCTACGAGCAGTACTTC
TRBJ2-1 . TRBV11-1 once CASSLAGQQFF TGTGCCAGCAGCTTAGCGGGTCAGCAGTTCTTC
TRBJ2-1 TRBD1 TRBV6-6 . CASSYTGGPGQRLF TGTGCCAGCAGTTACACAGGGGGACCGGGGCAGAGGCTCTTC
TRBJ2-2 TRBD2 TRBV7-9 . CASRGDIGTSGISTGELFF TGTGCCAGCAGAGGGGACATCGGGACTAGCGGGATTTCCACCGGGGAGCTGTTTTTT
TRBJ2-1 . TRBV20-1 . CSAPTEVMIAQFF TGCAGTGCTCCCACCGAGGTAATGATTGCGCAGTTCTTC
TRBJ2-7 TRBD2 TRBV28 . CASSFVGGKQYF TGTGCCAGCAGTTTTGTCGGGGGGAAGCAGTACTTC
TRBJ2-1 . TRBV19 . CASSIPSIDEQFF TGTGCCAGTAGTATTCCCTCTATCGATGAGCAGTTCTTC